These T cell receptor beta chains were read from a single sample in a study of blood T cell repertoires in COVID-19. The method was immunoSEQ multiplex PCR; TCRdb's version includes in-frame clones alone and lacks a portion of them. The sample contains around 280,000 clones, around nine tenths of which appear only once. Sequenced input: PBMCs or T cells enriched from blood (not recorded which). Source of these receptors: a woman in her thirties or forties who had recovered from COVID-19. CDR3s include the opening cysteine and the closing phenylalanine or tryptophan. Fields, in order: D gene, CDR3 length, V gene, J gene, clone size, CDR3 protein, CDR3 DNA. D genes are given only for firm matches. Some rows mark clone size as missing; the rest say once, few, many or name a class of expanded clone.

>NA|14|TRBV19|TRBJ2-1|few
CASSIWATNNEQFF
TGTGCCAGTAGTATCTGGGCTACCAACAATGAGCAGTTCTTC
>TRBD1|15|TRBV30|TRBJ1-6|NA
CAWSVPGTGDSPLHF
TGTGCCTGGAGTGTACCCGGGACAGGGGATTCACCCCTCCACTTT
>NA|15|TRBV2|TRBJ1-3|NA
CASSESSGLGNTIYF
TGTGCCAGCAGTGAAAGTTCAGGGCTTGGAAACACCATATATTTT
>NA|13|TRBV7-2|TRBJ2-3|once
CASSAQTRDTQYF
TGTGCCAGCAGCGCCCAGACTCGGGATACGCAGTATTTT
>TRBD2|17|TRBV19|TRBJ2-1|NA
CASSDITSGEDYNEQFF
TGTGCCAGTAGTGATATTACTAGCGGGGAGGACTACAATGAGCAGTTCTTC
>TRBD2|21|TRBV4-3|TRBJ2-1|NA
CASSRYWVTSGNMRPYNEQFF
TGCGCCAGCAGCCGATACTGGGTGACTAGCGGGAACATGCGCCCCTACAATGAGCAGTTCTTC
>TRBD1|16|TRBV18|TRBJ1-5|NA
CASSPPGTGGSQPQHF
TGTGCCAGCTCACCACCCGGGACAGGGGGAAGTCAGCCCCAGCATTTT
>NA|13|TRBV13|TRBJ2-2|few
CASSSENTGELFF
TGTGCCAGCAGCAGCGAGAACACCGGGGAGCTGTTTTTT
>NA|16|TRBV18|TRBJ2-1|NA
CASSPSRASPYNEQFF
TGTGCCAGCTCACCCTCGAGGGCCAGCCCCTACAATGAGCAGTTCTTC
>NA|13|TRBV5-1|TRBJ1-2|few
CASSFEGRDGYTF
TGCGCCAGCAGCTTCGAGGGTAGGGATGGCTACACCTTC
>NA|15|TRBV30|TRBJ2-1|NA
CAWSLRATSYNEQFF
TGTGCCTGGAGTTTGCGGGCTACCTCCTACAATGAGCAGTTCTTC
>NA|12|TRBV7-8|TRBJ1-1|once
CASSLIYTEAFF
TGTGCCAGCAGCCTAATATACACTGAAGCTTTCTTT
>TRBD2|16|TRBV19|TRBJ2-2|NA
CATNTREAANTGELFF
TGTGCCACCAATACTCGGGAGGCGGCGAACACCGGGGAGCTGTTTTTT
>NA|13|TRBV11-1|TRBJ2-1|NA
CASSLLALNEQFF
TGTGCCAGCAGCTTACTTGCGCTCAATGAGCAGTTCTTC
>NA|13|TRBV7-9|TRBJ2-4|NA
CASSPVDSDIQYF
TGTGCCAGCAGCCCAGTGGACAGCGACATTCAGTACTTC
>TRBD2|15|TRBV19|TRBJ2-1|NA
CASSATSGSPNEQFF
TGTGCCAGTAGTGCGACTAGCGGGAGTCCCAATGAGCAGTTCTTC
>NA|11|TRBV30|TRBJ1-2|once
CAWSPGPGYTF
TGTGCCTGGAGTCCAGGGCCCGGCTACACCTTC
>TRBD1|13|TRBV7-2|TRBJ2-2|NA
CAGGSYPTGELFF
TGTGCAGGGGGCAGCTACCCGACCGGGGAGCTGTTTTTT
>NA|15|TRBV28|TRBJ2-3|NA
CASTLQASSTDTQYF
TGTGCCAGCACCCTACAGGCTTCTAGCACAGATACGCAGTATTTT
>NA|15|TRBV7-6|TRBJ1-4|NA
CASSFTGGTGGKLFF
TGTGCCAGCAGCTTCACCGGGGGGACCGGAGGAAAACTGTTTTTT
>TRBD1|21|TRBV5-1|TRBJ1-1|few
CASSSFRYRGRMKFVDTEAFF
TGCGCCAGCAGCTCCTTTAGGTATAGGGGGCGGATGAAATTCGTGGACACTGAAGCTTTCTTT
>TRBD2|14|TRBV27|TRBJ2-7|NA
CASSLAGGESEQYF
TGTGCCAGCAGTTTAGCGGGAGGAGAAAGCGAGCAGTACTTC
>TRBD1|13|TRBV28|TRBJ2-7|NA
CASSTQGAYEQYF
TGTGCCAGCAGTACGCAGGGGGCCTACGAGCAGTACTTC